Below, one T cell receptor beta chain is given with its context. Its antigen remains unidentified. Per-base quality was not reported, and no clone a single base away is much larger than it. Library prep was done by the immunoSEQ multiplex PCR assay. As stored in TCRdb, this immuneACCESS dataset retains in-frame rearrangements with V and J assigned. A fraction of the clones does not appear; measured against another copy, unresolved V genes explain less than half of the discrepancy, and the remainder lacks a known reason. This sample is represented by more than 85,000 clones; more than 80% of them were singletons. In total, the top ten clones hold approximately 1.2% of the sample. This specimen comes from a study of T cell changes during pregnancy in multiple sclerosis (dated by TCRdb to between 2018 and 2020). Background on the whole study: The study looked at changes in the T cell repertoire across pregnancy in women with multiple sclerosis.

Trimming takes 5 bases off V and 8 bases off J; junction bases not matched to a gene: 1. Taken from the germline V gene, the CDR1 and CDR2 loops are MDHEN and SYDVKM. The CDR3 has 12 amino acids, counting the end cysteine and phenylalanine. Only the CDR3 part of the read is kept: 36 bases, read in frame from the first base. Recombination joined TRBV28 with TRBJ2-1, and 9 bases in between align with TRBD2. The clonotype comes from a female donor with multiple sclerosis, enrolled in a pregnancy study. Source: peripheral blood, taken in the second trimester of pregnancy. The CDR3 has the sequence CASSQRGDEQFF. The DNA sequence is as follows: TGTGCCAGCAGTCAGCGGGGGGATGAGCAGTTCTTC.